The 29 T cell receptor beta chains below come from one sample, sequenced in a study of early T cells in non-severe SARS-CoV-2 infection. MiXCR was run by TCRdb on the 5' RACE reads, yielding one entry per CDR3 protein. The sample records 40,000 or so distinct CDR3 sequences, about 5.6% being singletons. Specimen: whole blood. Every receptor here comes from an adult who was a healthcare worker with PCR-confirmed SARS-CoV-2 infection or an uninfected control (not recorded which).

This clonotype came up many times. V usage is TRBV6-5 and J usage is TRBJ1-6, with D maybe TRBD1 (6 bases). The germline gives CDR1 MNHEY, CDR2 SVGAGI. This CDR3 has 16 amino acids. V dropped 5 bases and J dropped 0 bases, with 11 bases sitting between them. The chain's CDR3 is CASSTDSSSYNSPLHF. For the CDR3, the DNA is TGTGCCAGCAGTACGGACAGCAGCTCCTATAATTCACCCCTCCACTTT.

This clonotype has ten or more counts. The chain is built from TRBV6-5 and TRBJ1-1; possibly TRBD1 for D (5 bases). V was cut by 0 bases and J by 4 bases, with 12 bases left in between. In germline, CDR1 is MNHEY, CDR2 SVGAGI. The CDR3 covers 15 residues. DNA of the CDR3: TGTGCCAGCAGTTACTCGGCCGGGGCGGTCACTGAAGCTTTCTTT. Translating it yields CASSYSAGAVTEAFF.

At least ten counts were recorded for this clonotype. The chain couples TRBV7-8 to TRBJ2-2, with D possibly being TRBD2 (7 bases). The germline V and J ends were trimmed by 1 base and 2 bases, with 23 bases remaining between them. This CDR3 is built from 20 residues. CDR1 and CDR2 (germline): SGHVS, FQNEAQ. The CDR3 is CASSLEPAGAGQLNTGELFF. The CDR3 DNA follows: TGTGCCAGCAGCTTAGAACCCGCGGGGGCGGGGCAACTCAACACCGGGGAGCTGTTTTTT.

This clonotype was recorded many times. The chain has TRBV7-2 and TRBJ2-7, with D perhaps TRBD1 (6 bases). Germline-derived CDR1 and CDR2 are SGHTA and FQGNSA. The CDR3 runs to 15 residues. V was cut by 5 bases and J by 1 base, with 15 bases left in between. CDR3 amino acids: CASSPLGGQSYEQYF. In DNA form, the CDR3 reads TGTGCCAGCAGCCCTCTTGGGGGACAATCCTACGAGCAGTACTTC.

The table lists this clonotype with many counts. The gene calls are TRBV11-3 and TRBJ2-1; 8 bases match TRBD2. Trimming took 4 bases from V and 2 from J; bases not matched to a gene: 4. This CDR3 is 15 amino acids long. The germline gives CDR1 SGHNT, CDR2 YENEEA. CDR3 residues: CASSSGLGTYNEQFF. CDR3 bases: TGTGCCAGCAGCTCGGGACTAGGGACCTACAATGAGCAGTTCTTC.

This clonotype has a count of ten or more. The rearrangement links TRBV5-1 to TRBJ2-1, with D perhaps TRBD1 (8 bases). V lost 7 bases to trimming and J lost 9 bases, with 17 bases between them. Looked up from germline, CDR1 is SGHRS and CDR2 is YFSETQ. The CDR3 has 13 residues. The CDR3 bases are TGCGCCAGCGCTGAACAGGGGGAGGGTGAGCAGTTCTTC. Amino acid sequence: CASAEQGEGEQFF.

There are many counts of this clonotype. The J gene is TRBJ2-7, the V gene TRBV12-5, with 9 bases that match TRBD1. V was clipped by 1 base and J by 3 bases; unmatched bases: 7. The CDR3 sequence is 16 residues long. Germline CDR1 and CDR2: LGHNT and FRNRAP. The CDR3 DNA reads as TGTGCTAGTGGTTTGGGGACCGCGGGACAGGGCTACGAGCAGTACTTC. This sequence encodes CASGLGTAGQGYEQYF.

Regarding this clonotype: Since a much larger clone is just one base distant, this may be a read error. The V gene is TRBV28, the J gene TRBJ2-3; D unresolved. The V gene's germline CDR1 is MDHEN and CDR2 SYDVKM. Trimming stripped 3 bases from V and 2 bases from J, with 12 bases between. CDR3 length: 15 residues. The CDR3 sequence is CASSFSFLLTDTQYF. Here the CDR3 DNA reads TGTGCCAGCAGTTTTTCCTTCCTCCTCACAGATACGCAGTATTTT.

This clonotype has a count of ten or more. CDR3 region: CASSEGGAIIYGYTF. CDR3 bases: TGTGCCAGCAGTGAAGGGGGGGCGATCATCTATGGCTACACCTTC. J is TRBJ1-2 and V is TRBV2, with D possibly TRBD1 on 6 matching bases. Germline V lookup: CDR1 SNHLY, CDR2 FYNNEI. The CDR3 is 15 residues long. Trimming shortened V by 1 base and J by 4 bases, and 13 bases separated the two germline ends. Looking up the rest from reference TRBV2 and TRBJ1-2 gives the full variable domain: EPEVTQTPSHQVTQMGQEVILRCVPISNHLYFYWYRQILGQKVEFLVSFYNNEISEKSEIFDDQFSVERPDGSNFTLKIRSTKLEDSAMYFCASSEGGAIIYGYTFGSGTRLTVV.

This clonotype is deemed medium-sized (0.01 to 0.1%). The CDR3 is CASSHGLTGDIQYF. CDR3 bases: TGCGCCAGCAGCCACGGACTTACGGGGGACATTCAGTACTTC. The rearrangement uses TRBV4-1 and TRBJ2-4; perhaps TRBD2 as D (6 bases). Trimming stripped 3 bases from V and 8 bases from J, with 14 bases between. Germline lookup yields CDR1 MGHRA and CDR2 YSYEKL. The CDR3 consists of 14 residues.

Many counts were recorded for this clonotype. The chain uses TRBV5-8 and TRBJ2-1, with unresolved D. Germline CDR1 and CDR2: SGHTS and YDEGEE. Trimming shortened V by 0 bases and J by 9 bases, and 10 bases separated the two germline ends. The CDR3 has 13 residues. Here the CDR3 reads CASSLGPKTEQFF. In nucleotides, the CDR3 is TGTGCCAGCAGCTTGGGCCCTAAGACTGAGCAGTTCTTC. Full variable domain (remainder filled in from reference TRBV5-8 and TRBJ2-1): EAGVTQSPTHLIKTRGQQATLRCSPISGHTSVYWYQQALGLGLQFLLWYDEGEERNRGNFPPRFSGRQFPNYSSELNVNALELEDSALYLCASSLGPKTEQFFGPGTRLTVL.

Ten or more counts support this clonotype. The V call is TRBV20-1, the J call TRBJ1-2; 9 nucleotides line up with TRBD1. This CDR3 region has 16 residues. Germline CDR1 is DFQATT and CDR2 is SNEGSKA (reference sequence). J gave up 4 bases and V 0 bases, and 9 bases lay outside the gene matches. The CDR3 protein is CSARDPATGGVYGYTF. CDR3 sequence (DNA): TGCAGTGCTAGAGATCCGGCCACAGGGGGCGTCTATGGCTACACCTTC.

This clonotype was counted ten times or more. The chain is built from TRBV5-8 and TRBJ1-2; 8 bases are shared with TRBD1. The CDR3 contains 14 residues. V shed 6 bases and J 2 bases; nucleotides not matched to a gene: 6. CDR1 and CDR2 from the germline V gene are SGHTS and YDEGEE. CDR3 in DNA: TGTGCCAGCAACCCCGGACAGGGAAACTATGGCTACACCTTC. Translated: CASNPGQGNYGYTF.

The rearrangement links TRBV6-1 to TRBJ2-3; D gene uncertain. The CDR3 is 15 amino acids. The V and J ends lost 6 bases and 0 bases respectively, with 13 bases between them. CDR1 is MNHNS and CDR2 is SASEGT in the germline V gene. The chain's CDR3 is CASSSRTTSTDTQYF. Written as DNA, the CDR3 is TGTGCCAGCAGCAGCCGGACGACTAGCACAGATACGCAGTATTTT.

The sample holds many counts of this clonotype. The chain recombines TRBV6-6 with TRBJ2-2; D is unclear. Germline V gene data show CDR1 as MNHNY and CDR2 as SVGAGI (reference sequence). The V end was cut by 4 bases, the J end by 2 bases, with 2 bases between. This CDR3 is 12 amino acids long. CDR3 in amino acids: CASSFNTGELFF. CDR3 coding DNA: TGTGCCAGCAGTTTCAACACCGGGGAGCTGTTTTTT.

This clonotype was picked up a small number of times. The V gene is TRBV6-6, the J gene TRBJ1-5; the D is unclear. This CDR3 comprises 14 residues. Germline values: CDR1 MNHNY, CDR2 SVGAGI (reference sequence). V lost 0 bases to trimming and J lost 6 bases, with 9 bases between them. CDR3 sequence (DNA): TGTGCCAGCAGTTACTCGCCCGGCGGTCAGCCCCAGCATTTT. This gives the protein CASSYSPGGQPQHF.

The J gene is TRBJ1-2, the V gene TRBV20-1; 7 nucleotides match TRBD1. The junction had 9 bases not matched to a gene; V was cut back by 5 bases and J by 0 bases. The length of the CDR3 is 15 residues. In germline, CDR1 is DFQATT, CDR2 SNEGSKA (reference sequence). This CDR3 is CSAFSRDRANYGYTF. CDR3 nucleotide sequence: TGCAGTGCTTTCTCAAGGGACAGAGCTAACTATGGCTACACCTTC.

The chain employs TRBV9 and TRBJ2-7; either TRBD1 or TRBD2 may supply D (5 bases each). Trimming shortened V by 0 bases and J by 2 bases, and 12 bases separated the two germline ends. This CDR3 spans 15 amino acids. Germline V gene sequence: CDR1 SGDLS, CDR2 YYNGEE. As DNA, the CDR3 is TGTGCCAGCAGCGTAGGGGCAGGGACGGCCTACGAGCAGTACTTC. Translation: CASSVGAGTAYEQYF. Looking up the rest from reference TRBV9 and TRBJ2-7 gives the full variable domain: DSGVTQTPKHLITATGQRVTLRCSPRSGDLSVYWYQQSLDQGLQFLIQYYNGEERAKGNILERFSAQQFPDLHSELNLSSLELGDSALYFCASSVGAGTAYEQYFGPGTRLTVT.

Concerning this clonotype: A much larger clone sits a single nucleotide away, making a read error possible. The chain has TRBV7-8 and TRBJ2-3; TRBD1 might be the D (5 bases). The DNA end favors TRBJ1-5, so the J call may be wrong. Germline-derived CDR1 and CDR2 are SGHVS and FQNEAQ. CDR3 length: 15 residues. The CDR3 sequence: CASSLPGYETDTQHF. CDR3 bases: TGTGCCAGCAGCTTACCTGGCTATGAGACAGATACGCAGCATTTT.

This rearrangement joins TRBV6-2 or TRBV6-3 to TRBJ2-5; D possibly corresponds to TRBD2 (6 bases). Germline-derived CDR1 and CDR2 are MNHEY and SVGEGT. The germline V and J ends were trimmed by 6 bases and 5 bases, with 19 bases remaining between them. There are 15 residues in the CDR3. The CDR3 here is CASSPWRRGRETQYF. For the CDR3, the DNA is TGTGCCAGCAGCCCCTGGAGGCGGGGCCGGGAGACCCAGTACTTC.

This clonotype was detected ten times or more. V usage is TRBV5-8 and J usage is TRBJ1-1, with D possibly being TRBD1 (5 bases). The CDR3 contains 15 residues. The germline V gene encodes CDR1 SGHTS and CDR2 YDEGEE. V lost 0 bases and J 1 base, leaving 10 bases between the germline ends. DNA for the CDR3: TGTGCCAGCAGCTTGGGACAGACCCAGAACACTGAAGCTTTCTTT. Protein sequence: CASSLGQTQNTEAFF.

Ten or more counts support this clonotype. The J gene is TRBJ2-5, the V gene TRBV6-6; D remains ambiguous. V was shortened by 0 bases and J by 4 bases, with 9 bases between the two germline ends. Germline CDR1 reads MNHNY; CDR2 reads SVGAGI (reference sequence). This CDR3 contains 14 residues. For the CDR3, the DNA is TGTGCCAGCAGTTACTCCCGTCCGGGAGAGACCCAGTACTTC. Amino acid sequence: CASSYSRPGETQYF.

This clonotype was detected ten times or more. V gene TRBV5-4 combines with J gene TRBJ2-1; D is undetermined. The CDR3 is made up of 12 amino acids. Germline loops: CDR1 SGHNT, CDR2 YYREEE (reference sequence). Trimming left V 3 bases short and J 10 bases short, with 11 bases between. CDR3 protein: CASSSDLREQFF. CDR3 sequence (DNA): TGTGCCAGCAGCTCCGACCTGCGGGAGCAGTTCTTC.

The chain joins TRBV7-6 to TRBJ2-7, with D perhaps assigned TRBD1 or TRBD2 (5 bases each). Germline CDR1 SGHVS, CDR2 FNYEAQ. The length of the CDR3 is 14 residues. V was pared by 7 bases and J by 3 bases, with 16 bases between. Here the CDR3 reads CASTEGRSGYEQYF. The CDR3 DNA is TGTGCCAGCACCGAGGGGCGAAGCGGCTACGAGCAGTACTTC.

This clonotype was counted many times. The chain combines TRBV15 with TRBJ1-5; D might be TRBD1 (5 bases). V was cut by 0 bases and J by 5 bases, with 11 bases left in between. Looked up from germline, CDR1 is LNHNV and CDR2 is YYDKDF (reference sequence). The CDR3 runs to 15 residues. CDR3: CATSREPGRDQPQHF. CDR3 DNA sequence: TGTGCCACCAGCAGAGAACCAGGGCGGGATCAGCCCCAGCATTTT.

The table lists this clonotype with many counts. The chain has TRBV20-1 and TRBJ1-2; 7 nucleotides match TRBD1. V trimming: 6 bases; J trimming: 4 bases; junction bases outside the gene matches: 8. CDR1 DFQATT and CDR2 SNEGSKA come from the germline V gene (reference sequence). The length of the CDR3 is 13 residues. The CDR3 nucleotides are TGCAGTGCGGCAGGGGGATCGGTCTATGGCTACACCTTC. It is translated as CSAAGGSVYGYTF.

This clonotype was seen repeatedly, ten times or more. CDR3 amino acids: CSAPAGTGDTGELFF. CDR3 nucleotides: TGCAGTGCTCCCGCCGGGACAGGGGACACCGGGGAGCTGTTTTTT. The rearrangement links TRBV20-1 to TRBJ2-2; 10 nucleotides line up with TRBD1. From germline, CDR1 is DFQATT and CDR2 SNEGSKA (reference sequence). With V trimmed by 5 bases and J by 3 bases, 6 bases remained unmatched. The CDR3 contains 15 residues.

This clonotype counts as medium-sized. The chain uses TRBV20-1 and TRBJ2-5; TRBD1 aligns across 10 bases. Germline V gene data show CDR1 as DFQATT and CDR2 as SNEGSKA (reference sequence). This CDR3 has 12 amino acids. V gave up 5 bases and J gave up 4 bases; unmatched junction bases: 1. This CDR3 is CSARTGGETQYF. DNA of the CDR3: TGCAGTGCTCGGACAGGGGGAGAGACCCAGTACTTC.

This clonotype has a count of ten or more. The chain has TRBV5-1 and TRBJ1-1; D is undetermined. The germline V and J ends were trimmed by 0 bases and 4 bases, with 7 bases remaining between them. Per germline, CDR1 SGHRS and CDR2 YFSETQ. The CDR3 covers 13 residues. The CDR3: CASSLDWSTEAFF. CDR3 in DNA: TGCGCCAGCAGCTTGGATTGGAGCACTGAAGCTTTCTTT.